The 25 T cell receptor beta chains presented below share a single source sample, sequenced in a study of blood T cell repertoires in COVID-19. Sequencing was performed with immunoSEQ multiplex PCR; in TCRdb, only in-frame clones are kept and a portion is missing. The sample has roughly 190,000 clones, about nine tenths seen once. Sequencing was carried out using peripheral blood. The receptors here all came from a woman in her sixties or seventies with COVID-19, enrolled during active disease.

This clone has a single count. The CDR3 spells CASSPLGGDGAYEQYF. The DNA for the CDR3 is TGTGCCAGCTCACCATTAGGGGGAGATGGAGCCTACGAGCAGTACTTC. The gene calls are TRBV18 and TRBJ2-7; possible D gene TRBD1, 6 bases. In germline, CDR1 is KGHSH, CDR2 LQKENI. The CDR3 has 16 residues. With 2 bases removed from V and 2 bases from J, the gap between germline ends came to 16 bases.

This clone showed up just once. This chain joins TRBV10-3 and TRBJ1-1, with 10 bases that match TRBD1. The CDR3 sequence is 17 residues long. Germline lookup yields CDR1 ENHRY and CDR2 SYGVKD. V was clipped by 3 bases and J by 1 base; unmatched bases: 8. The CDR3 here is CAISDRQGAVGNTEAFF. CDR3 DNA: TGTGCCATCAGTGATCGACAGGGGGCGGTCGGGAACACTGAAGCTTTCTTT.

The chain employs TRBV29-1 and TRBJ1-2; tentative D call: TRBD1 (5 bases). This CDR3 is 15 amino acids long. V was pared by 4 bases and J by 8 bases, with 23 bases between. The germline gives CDR1 SQVTM, CDR2 ANQGSEA. The CDR3 reads CSVGTTQGPGVGYTF. CDR3 coding DNA: TGCAGCGTTGGCACAACTCAGGGTCCCGGTGTGGGCTACACCTTC.

This rearrangement joins TRBV15 to TRBJ1-1, with D unresolved. V gave up 1 base and J gave up 0 bases, with 9 bases separating them. The germline CDR1 and CDR2 sequences are LNHNV and YYDKDF (reference sequence). The CDR3 is made up of 15 amino acids. The CDR3 DNA reads TGTGCCACCAGCAGAGCTCGGAGTATGAACACTGAAGCTTTCTTT. Translating it yields CATSRARSMNTEAFF.

The J gene is TRBJ1-2, the V gene TRBV21-1. TRBV21-1 represents a pseudogene. The CDR3 runs 14 residues. The CDR3 sequence: CASSGELVNYGYTF. CDR3 in DNA: TGTGCCAGCAGCGGCGAGCTAGTTAACTATGGCTACACCTTC.

The chain joins TRBV28 to TRBJ1-2; D is uncertain. This CDR3 is 12 amino acids long. The ends were cut back, 2 bases at V and 4 bases at J, with 5 bases in the middle. CDR1 and CDR2 (germline): MDHEN, SYDVKM. This chain's CDR3 is CASSLSRYGYTF. The CDR3 nucleotides read TGTGCCAGCAGTTTAAGCCGCTATGGCTACACCTTC.

The chain joins TRBV19 to TRBJ1-1; D possibly corresponds to TRBD1 (6 bases). From germline, CDR1 is LNHDA and CDR2 SQIVND (reference sequence). Between the trimmed V and J ends, which lost 2 bases and 4 bases, there was a span of 14 bases. This CDR3 comprises 15 residues. In DNA, the CDR3 is TGTGCCAGTAGTATATTCCCGGGAGGGGGCACTGAAGCTTTCTTT. Its protein product is CASSIFPGGGTEAFF.

There are a few counts of this clone. The V call is TRBV4-1, the J call TRBJ2-3; 9 bases map to TRBD2. The CDR3 runs to 17 residues. Trimming removed 4 bases from V and 4 bases from J; junction bases left unmatched: 12. Germline values: CDR1 MGHRA, CDR2 YSYEKL. The CDR3 is CASSPSVAGALADTQYF. The CDR3 nucleotides are TGCGCCAGCAGCCCTAGTGTAGCGGGAGCCCTCGCAGATACGCAGTATTTT.

This rearrangement joins TRBV4-3 to TRBJ2-5; possible D gene TRBD1, 6 bases. Trimming removed 1 base at V and 6 bases at J, with 9 bases between. Per germline, CDR1 LGHNA and CDR2 YSLEER. The CDR3 consists of 13 residues. The CDR3 here is CASSQVGGQTQYF. The CDR3 DNA reads TGCGCCAGCAGCCAAGTAGGGGGTCAGACCCAGTACTTC.

This clone was observed a few times. This chain links TRBV6-5 with TRBJ1-1, with a weak D call TRBD1 (6 bases). The CDR3 contains 11 residues. V was clipped by 8 bases and J by 9 bases, with 13 bases between them. Germline values: CDR1 MNHEY, CDR2 SVGAGI. The CDR3 region has the DNA TGTGCCAGCCAAGGACAGAACCAAGCTTTCTTT. Protein product: CASQGQNQAFF.

The V gene is TRBV7-2, the J gene TRBJ1-3; TRBD1 aligns across 7 bases. J gave up 0 bases and V 5 bases, and 4 bases lay outside the gene matches. This CDR3 has 15 amino acids. CDR1 SGHTA and CDR2 FQGNSA come from the germline V gene. The CDR3 protein is CASSGDRLSGNTIYF. CDR3 in DNA: TGTGCCAGCAGCGGGGACAGACTCTCTGGAAACACCATATATTTT. The full variable domain, rest sourced from reference TRBV7-2 and TRBJ1-3, is GAGVSQSPSNKVTEKGKDVELRCDPISGHTALYWYRQSLGQGLEFLIYFQGNSAPDKSGLPSDRFSAERTGGSVSTLTIQRTQQEDSAVYLCASSGDRLSGNTIYFGEGSWLTVV.

This clone has just one count. The chain is built from TRBV3-1 (or the pseudogene TRBV3-2) and TRBJ2-1, with TRBD1 identical over 9 bases. This CDR3 spans 17 amino acids. V shed 3 bases, J shed 1 base, and the junction held 7 bases outside the gene matches. The germline V gene has CDR1 LGHDT and CDR2 YNNKEL (reference sequence). In nucleotides, the CDR3 is TGTGCCAGCAGCCACTCCCGGGACAGGGTATCCTACAATGAGCAGTTCTTC. Its protein is CASSHSRDRVSYNEQFF.

CDR3 bases: TGTGCCAGCAGCTACGAGGGAGGGCCCGCAGATACGCAGTATTTT. Encoded protein: CASSYEGGPADTQYF. V is TRBV7-3 and J is TRBJ2-3; 7 positions agree with TRBD2. Germline assignment: CDR1 SGHTA and CDR2 FQGTGA. Losses at the gene ends were 4 bases for V and 4 bases for J; bases not matched to a gene: 8. The CDR3 is made up of 15 amino acids.

This CDR3 reads CAWRGGLETGELFF. DNA for the CDR3: TGTGCCTGGAGAGGGGGCCTAGAGACCGGGGAGCTGTTTTTT. This chain connects TRBV30 to TRBJ2-2; the match to TRBD1 covers 7 bases. The CDR3 spans 14 residues. The germline V gene has CDR1 GTSNPN and CDR2 SVGIG (reference sequence). Trimming at V came to 3 bases and at J to 5 bases, leaving 6 bases not matched to a gene. The variable domain in full, with the rest retrieved from reference TRBV30 and TRBJ2-2, is SQTIHQWPATLVQPVGSPLSLECTVEGTSNPNLYWYRQAAGRGLQLLFYSVGIGQISSEVPQNLSASRPQDRQFILSSKKLLLSDSGFYLCAWRGGLETGELFFGEGSRLTVL.

The chain links TRBV6-2 or TRBV6-3 to TRBJ2-7; 9 nucleotides agree with TRBD2. With V trimmed by 4 bases and J by 7 bases, 14 bases remained unmatched. The CDR3 loop spans 16 amino acids. CDR1 and CDR2 (germline): MNHEY, SVGEGT. This chain's CDR3 is CASSWPGSGRQGEQYF. The CDR3 DNA is TGTGCCAGCAGTTGGCCAGGTAGCGGGAGACAAGGGGAGCAGTACTTC.

This clone has more than one count but fewer than ten. The V and J genes are TRBV9 and TRBJ2-7; TRBD2 matches at 7 bases. The junction had 12 bases not matched to a gene; V was cut back by 3 bases and J by 6 bases. Germline CDR1 is SGDLS and CDR2 is YYNGEE. The CDR3 runs to 15 residues. CDR3 protein: CASSAQATSSFEQYF. The CDR3 nucleotides are TGTGCCAGCAGCGCCCAAGCGACTAGCTCGTTCGAGCAGTACTTC.

V and J are TRBV2 and TRBJ2-3, with a possible D match to TRBD2 (5 bases). V was clipped by 0 bases and J by 2 bases, with 12 bases between them. Germline values: CDR1 SNHLY, CDR2 FYNNEI. The length of the CDR3 is 16 residues. For the CDR3, the DNA is TGTGCCAGCAGTGAAGCATACAGCGGTTCCACAGATACGCAGTATTTT. Amino acid sequence: CASSEAYSGSTDTQYF.

This rearrangement joins TRBV3-1 (or the pseudogene TRBV3-2) to TRBJ1-1; D remains ambiguous. V shed 4 bases and J shed 5 bases, with 11 bases lying between them. Germline lookup yields CDR1 LGHDT and CDR2 YNNKEL (reference sequence). The CDR3 loop spans 13 amino acids. CDR3 sequence reads: CASSLGGRTEAFF. In DNA form, the CDR3 reads TGTGCCAGCAGCCTAGGAGGGAGGACTGAAGCTTTCTTT.

CDR3 sequence reads: CASSVTGTGTYEQYF. The DNA for the CDR3 is TGTGCCAGCAGCGTCACCGGGACAGGAACCTACGAGCAGTACTTC. The rearrangement joins TRBV5-5 to TRBJ2-7; 8 bases are a match to TRBD1. This CDR3 is 15 amino acids long. Trimming at V came to 4 bases and at J to 2 bases, leaving 8 bases not matched to a gene. Germline CDR1 reads SGHKS; CDR2 reads YYEKEE (reference sequence).

The chain uses TRBV2 and TRBJ1-3; 8 bases align to TRBD1. The V gene end was trimmed by 3 bases and the J gene end by 0 bases; junction bases not matched to a gene: 7. The V gene's germline CDR1 is SNHLY and CDR2 FYNNEI. This CDR3 has 17 amino acids. CDR3 sequence: CASSESGGTGSGNTIYF. CDR3 bases: TGTGCCAGCAGTGAGTCGGGCGGGACAGGCTCTGGAAACACCATATATTTT.

This clone was seen only a few times. V usage is TRBV7-5 and J usage is TRBJ1-5; the table's D gene call, TRBD1, was not cross checked with the DNA. TRBV7-5 is shown as a pseudogene. The CDR3 has 16 residues. The CDR3 DNA reads TGTGCCAGAAGCTTTCCCAGGGGGAACGGCAATCAGCCCCAGCATTTT. Translated, it gives CARSFPRGNGNQPQHF.

This clone has just one count. The rearrangement joins TRBV30 to TRBJ1-1; D possibly corresponds to TRBD1 (5 bases). The CDR3 consists of 13 residues. The germline V and J ends were trimmed by 8 bases and 3 bases, with 16 bases remaining between them. From germline, CDR1 is GTSNPN and CDR2 SVGIG (reference sequence). CDR3 bases: TGTGCCGGGACGGATGAGGCGGACACTGAAGCTTTCTTT. As protein: CAGTDEADTEAFF.

V usage is TRBV2 and J usage is TRBJ2-7; 10 nucleotides agree with TRBD2. CDR3 size: 15 residues. The germline V gene encodes CDR1 SNHLY and CDR2 FYNNEI. The V gene end was trimmed by 6 bases and the J gene end by 1 base; junction bases not matched to a gene: 6. In nucleotides, the CDR3 is TGTGCCAGCAGGGCAACTAGCGGGGATTCCTACGAGCAGTACTTC. It encodes CASRATSGDSYEQYF.

Note on this clone: One end of the junction fails to match germline, which may point to a read error. The chain combines TRBV28 with TRBJ1-5, with unresolved D. This CDR3 contains 14 residues. The germline gives CDR1 MDHEN, CDR2 SYDVKM. CDR3 in DNA: TGTGCCAGCAGTTTACTGGCGGTCAATCAGTCCCAGCATTTT. It yields the protein CASSLLAVNQSQHF.

This clone has a handful of counts. This chain joins TRBV7-9 and TRBJ1-1, with 9 bases identical to TRBD1. Germline V gene lookup returns CDR1 SEHNR and CDR2 FQNEAQ (reference sequence). V lost 3 bases, J lost 3 bases, and 2 bases stayed unmatched. The CDR3 is 14 residues long. The CDR3 loop reads CASSLDRGYTEAFF. The CDR3 DNA follows: TGTGCCAGCAGCTTGGACAGGGGTTACACTGAAGCTTTCTTT.